One and the same sample provided the 13 T cell receptor beta chains below, sequenced in a study of blood T cell repertoires in COVID-19. Repertoires were generated with immunoSEQ multiplex PCR, while TCRdb's copy carries only in-frame clones and drops some. Of around 300,000 clones listed, about 87% are singletons. What was sequenced was PBMCs or T cells enriched from blood (not recorded which). These receptors were taken from a woman between 45 and 60 years old who had recovered from COVID-19.

CDR3 coding DNA: TGTGCCAGCAGTGCCCTTATCGAGGGGGGGAGGACTAATGAAAAACTGTTTTTT. Amino acid sequence: CASSALIEGGRTNEKLFF. The chain combines TRBV28 with TRBJ1-4, with D perhaps TRBD1 (6 bases). CDR3 size: 18 residues. Germline-derived CDR1 and CDR2 are MDHEN and SYDVKM. Trimming took off 5 bases at V and 2 bases at J, with 21 bases between the two ends.

This clone appeared a few times. The chain uses TRBV10-3 and TRBJ1-2, with 8 positions matching TRBD1. V gave up 5 bases and J gave up 7 bases; unmatched junction bases: 9. The germline V gene has CDR1 ENHRY and CDR2 SYGVKD. The CDR3 extends over 14 amino acids. CDR3 loop: CAISPTGAESGYTF. The CDR3 DNA follows: TGTGCCATCAGTCCGACAGGGGCTGAAAGTGGCTACACCTTC.

The chain carries TRBV6-5 and TRBJ2-1; 8 nucleotides agree with TRBD1. CDR1 is MNHEY, CDR2 SVGAGI, per germline. CDR3 length: 14 residues. J was trimmed by 4 bases and V by 7 bases; bases with no gene match: 6. The DNA for the CDR3 is TGTGCCAGCATCCCGGGACAGGAGTACAATGAGCAGTTCTTC. Protein: CASIPGQEYNEQFF.

The chain joins TRBV30 to TRBJ2-7, with a weak D call TRBD1 (6 bases). V was shortened by 0 bases and J by 0 bases, with 12 bases between the two germline ends. Germline values: CDR1 GTSNPN, CDR2 SVGIG (reference sequence). The CDR3 runs to 15 residues. Here the CDR3 DNA reads TGTGCCTGGAGTGTGGGCAGGGGAAGCTCCTACGAGCAGTACTTC. Protein: CAWSVGRGSSYEQYF.

V usage is TRBV30 and J usage is TRBJ2-5, with a possible D match to TRBD1 (6 bases). Germline V gene lookup returns CDR1 GTSNPN and CDR2 SVGIG (reference sequence). Trimming removed 4 bases at V and 5 bases at J, with 14 bases between. This CDR3 is 13 amino acids long. The CDR3 loop reads CAWIGQSGETQYF. CDR3 sequence (DNA): TGTGCCTGGATCGGACAGTCGGGCGAGACCCAGTACTTC.

Written as DNA, the CDR3 is TGTGCCTGGAGTCCAAAAGTGTACAGGGGAGACGAGCAGTACTTC. It encodes CAWSPKVYRGDEQYF. The V call is TRBV30, the J call TRBJ2-7, with 7 positions matching TRBD1. The CDR3 is 15 amino acids. Germline V gene lookup returns CDR1 GTSNPN and CDR2 SVGIG (reference sequence). J was trimmed by 5 bases and V by 2 bases; bases with no gene match: 12. Full variable domain (remainder filled in from reference TRBV30 and TRBJ2-7): SQTIHQWPATLVQPVGSPLSLECTVEGTSNPNLYWYRQAAGRGLQLLFYSVGIGQISSEVPQNLSASRPQDRQFILSSKKLLLSDSGFYLCAWSPKVYRGDEQYFGPGTRLTVT.

V gene TRBV6-2 or TRBV6-3 combines with J gene TRBJ2-3, with 7 bases that match TRBD1. Germline loops: CDR1 MNHEY, CDR2 SVGEGT. V dropped 3 bases and J dropped 4; count of bases not matched to a gene: 10. CDR3 length equals 16 residues. CDR3 amino acids: CASSYLVTTGADTQYF. The CDR3 coding sequence is TGTGCCAGCAGTTATCTGGTCACCACAGGGGCAGATACGCAGTATTTT.

V is TRBV18 and J is TRBJ2-7; a possible D gene is TRBD1 (5 bases). The ends were cut back, 11 bases at V and 5 bases at J, with 19 bases in the middle. Germline V gene lookup returns CDR1 KGHSH and CDR2 LQKENI. This CDR3 has 13 residues. In nucleotides, the CDR3 is TGTGCCGACGGCCGCCAGGGTTCCGACGAGCAGTACTTC. Translating gives CADGRQGSDEQYF.

This chain links TRBV7-2 with TRBJ2-1; D not resolved. Trimming left V 0 bases short and J 6 bases short, with 6 bases between. Germline V gene sequence: CDR1 SGHTA, CDR2 FQGNSA. CDR3 size: 13 residues. The CDR3 loop reads CASSLAGANEQFF. CDR3 DNA: TGTGCCAGCAGCTTAGCGGGCGCCAATGAGCAGTTCTTC.

This rearrangement joins TRBV12-3 or TRBV12-4 to TRBJ1-2, with D tentatively TRBD1 (6 bases). This CDR3 contains 13 residues. Trimming removed 5 bases from V and 2 bases from J, with 9 bases in between. CDR3 coding DNA: TGTGCCAGCAGTAGACAGGAGAACTATGGCTACACCTTC. This sequence encodes CASSRQENYGYTF.

The CDR3 nucleotides read TGTGCCAGTAGTATGAGGGGGCAGCCTGAAGCTTTCTTT. This codes for CASSMRGQPEAFF. The V gene is TRBV19, the J gene TRBJ1-1, with 7 bases aligning to TRBD1. Germline assignment: CDR1 LNHDA and CDR2 SQIVND (reference sequence). Trimming removed 3 bases from V and 6 bases from J; junction bases left unmatched: 4. This CDR3 comprises 13 residues.

This clone was recorded only once. The chain uses TRBV5-5 and TRBJ1-4, with 7 positions matching TRBD1. The CDR3 has 17 amino acids. V lost 4 bases and J lost 6; bases outside the gene matches: 15. The V gene's germline CDR1 is SGHKS and CDR2 YYEKEE (reference sequence). The CDR3 is CASSPHRGVTGDEKLFF. CDR3 sequence (DNA): TGTGCCAGCAGCCCACATCGGGGAGTCACAGGGGATGAAAAACTGTTTTTT.

The chain recombines TRBV18 with TRBJ1-3, with D tentatively TRBD1 (6 bases). From germline, CDR1 is KGHSH and CDR2 LQKENI. Deletions cut 2 bases from V and 4 bases from J, with 18 bases between. This CDR3 has 17 amino acids. The DNA of the CDR3 is TGTGCCAGCTCACCATATTCCCTCAGGACAGTCGGAAACACCATATATTTT. The encoded protein is CASSPYSLRTVGNTIYF.